The text below deals with one T cell receptor beta chain. Libraries were prepared by immunoSEQ multiplex PCR; TCRdb keeps only in-frame clonotypes and omits some of them. Among approximately 130,000 clones listed, roughly 96% were seen once. These data come from a study of T cell changes during pregnancy in multiple sclerosis. Germline trimming cut 5 bases from V and 5 bases from J; bases unmatched to any gene: 5. CDR1 is PRHDT and CDR2 is FYEKMQ in the germline V gene (reference sequence). The CDR3 covers 15 residues. The input for sequencing was peripheral blood, taken after pregnancy. The J gene is TRBJ2-1, the V gene TRBV13, with TRBD2 identical over 11 bases. The clonotype originates from a female donor with multiple sclerosis, enrolled in a pregnancy study. DNA for the CDR3: TGTGCCAGCAGCCCGGGGACTAGCGGTCACAATGAGCAGTTCTTC. Residues: CASSPGTSGHNEQFF.